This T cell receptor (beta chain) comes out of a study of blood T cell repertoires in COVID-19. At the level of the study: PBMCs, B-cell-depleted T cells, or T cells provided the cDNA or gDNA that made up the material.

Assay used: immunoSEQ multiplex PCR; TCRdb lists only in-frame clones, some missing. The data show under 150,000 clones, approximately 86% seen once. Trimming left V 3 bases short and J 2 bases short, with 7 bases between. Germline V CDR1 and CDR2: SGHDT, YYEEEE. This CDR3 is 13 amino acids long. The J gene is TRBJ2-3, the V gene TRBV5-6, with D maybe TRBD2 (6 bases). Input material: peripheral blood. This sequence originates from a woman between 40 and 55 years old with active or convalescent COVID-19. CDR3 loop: CASSSGATDTQYF. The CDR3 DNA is TGTGCCAGCAGCTCGGGAGCCACAGATACGCAGTATTTT.